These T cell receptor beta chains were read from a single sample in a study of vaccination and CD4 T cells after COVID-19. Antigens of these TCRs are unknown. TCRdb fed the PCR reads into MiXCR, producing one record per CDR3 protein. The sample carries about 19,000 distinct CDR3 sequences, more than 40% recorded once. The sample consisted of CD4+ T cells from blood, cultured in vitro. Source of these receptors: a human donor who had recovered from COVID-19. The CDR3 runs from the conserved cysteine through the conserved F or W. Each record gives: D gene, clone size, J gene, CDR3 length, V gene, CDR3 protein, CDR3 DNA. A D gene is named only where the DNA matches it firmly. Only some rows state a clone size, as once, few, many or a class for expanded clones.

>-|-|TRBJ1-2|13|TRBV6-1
CASSLTQGYGYTF
TGTGCCAGCAGCCTCACTCAGGGATATGGCTACACCTTC
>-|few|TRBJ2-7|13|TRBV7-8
CASSLKGGYEQYF
TGTGCCAGCAGCTTAAAAGGGGGGTACGAGCAGTACTTC
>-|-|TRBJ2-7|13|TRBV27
CASGPGPRVEQYF
TGTGCCAGCGGACCTGGACCTCGCGTGGAGCAGTACTTC
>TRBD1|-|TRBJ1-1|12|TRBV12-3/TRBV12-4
CASRQGKTEAFF
TGTGCCAGCAGACAGGGGAAGACTGAAGCTTTCTTT
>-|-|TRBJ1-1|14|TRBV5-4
CASSSLGRNTEAFF
TGTGCCAGCAGCTCACTGGGTCGGAACACTGAAGCTTTCTTT
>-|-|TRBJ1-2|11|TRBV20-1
CSASAGAGYTF
TGCAGTGCCTCGGCGGGGGCTGGCTACACCTTC
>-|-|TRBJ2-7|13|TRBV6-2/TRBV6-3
CASSYGEINEQYF
TGTGCCAGCAGTTACGGGGAAATCAACGAGCAGTACTTC
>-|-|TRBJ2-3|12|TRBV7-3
CASSSGGDTQYF
TGTGCCAGCAGCTCTGGAGGAGATACGCAGTATTTT
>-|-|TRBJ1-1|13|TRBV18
CASSPSTNTEAFF
TGTGCCAGCTCACCCTCTACGAACACTGAAGCTTTCTTT
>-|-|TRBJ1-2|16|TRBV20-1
CSATIASGGSNYGYTF
TGCAGTGCAACTATCGCGTCTGGGGGGTCAAACTATGGCTACACCTTC
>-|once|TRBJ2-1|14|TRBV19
CASSIVFPSYEQFF
TGTGCCAGTAGTATAGTGTTCCCCTCATATGAGCAGTTCTTC
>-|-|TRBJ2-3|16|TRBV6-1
CASSEEAIPALNTQYF
TGTGCCAGCAGTGAAGAGGCCATCCCTGCGTTGAATACGCAGTATTTT
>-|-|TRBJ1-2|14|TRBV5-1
CASSPGTSPYGYTF
TGCGCCAGCAGCCCAGGGACCTCCCCCTATGGCTACACCTTC
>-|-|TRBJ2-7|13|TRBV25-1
CASSERVGYEQYF
TGTGCCAGCAGTGAACGTGTCGGGTACGAGCAGTACTTC
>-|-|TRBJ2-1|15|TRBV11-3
CASNPGGGASNEQFF
TGTGCCAGCAATCCAGGGGGGGGGGCCTCCAATGAGCAGTTCTTC
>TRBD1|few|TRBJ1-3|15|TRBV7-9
CASSEDRLSGNTIYF
TGTGCCAGCAGCGAGGACAGGCTCTCTGGAAACACCATATATTTT
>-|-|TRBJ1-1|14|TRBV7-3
CASSTAPGNTEAFF
TGTGCCAGCAGCACCGCCCCAGGGAACACTGAAGCTTTCTTT